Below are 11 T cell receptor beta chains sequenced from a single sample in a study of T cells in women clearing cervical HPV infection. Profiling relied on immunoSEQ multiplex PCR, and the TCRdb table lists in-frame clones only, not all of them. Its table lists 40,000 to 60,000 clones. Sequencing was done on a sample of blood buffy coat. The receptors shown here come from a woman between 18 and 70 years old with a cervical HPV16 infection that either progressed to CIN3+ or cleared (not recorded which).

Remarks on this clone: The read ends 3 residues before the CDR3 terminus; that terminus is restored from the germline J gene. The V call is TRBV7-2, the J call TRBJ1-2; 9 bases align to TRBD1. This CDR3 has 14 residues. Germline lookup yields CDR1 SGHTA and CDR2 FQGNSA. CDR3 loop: CASSLGDRDSGYTF. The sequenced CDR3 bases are TGTGCCAGCAGCTTAGGGGACAGGGATAGCGGC.

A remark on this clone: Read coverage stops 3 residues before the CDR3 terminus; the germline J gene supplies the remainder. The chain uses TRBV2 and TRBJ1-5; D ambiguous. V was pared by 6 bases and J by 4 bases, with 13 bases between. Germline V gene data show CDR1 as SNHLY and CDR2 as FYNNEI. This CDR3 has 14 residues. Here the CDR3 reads CASSPSEGNQPQHF. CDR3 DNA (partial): TGTGCCAGCAGCCCCTCGGAGGGTAATCAGCCC.

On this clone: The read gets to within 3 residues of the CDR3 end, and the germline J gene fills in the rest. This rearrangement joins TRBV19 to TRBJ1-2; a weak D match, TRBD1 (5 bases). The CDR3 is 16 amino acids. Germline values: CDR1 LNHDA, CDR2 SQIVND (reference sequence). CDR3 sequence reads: CASSPQSGTSYNDYTF. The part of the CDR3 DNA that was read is TGTGCCAGTAGTCCCCAAAGCGGGACCAGCTACAATGAC.

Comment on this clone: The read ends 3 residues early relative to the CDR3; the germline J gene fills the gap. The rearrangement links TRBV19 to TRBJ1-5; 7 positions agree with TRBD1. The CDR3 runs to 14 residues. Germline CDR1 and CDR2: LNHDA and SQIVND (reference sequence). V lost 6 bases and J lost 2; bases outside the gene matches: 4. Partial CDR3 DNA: TGTGCCAGTAGGGATGACAGGGGCAATCAGCCC. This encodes CASRDDRGNQP. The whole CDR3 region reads CASRDDRGNQPQHF.

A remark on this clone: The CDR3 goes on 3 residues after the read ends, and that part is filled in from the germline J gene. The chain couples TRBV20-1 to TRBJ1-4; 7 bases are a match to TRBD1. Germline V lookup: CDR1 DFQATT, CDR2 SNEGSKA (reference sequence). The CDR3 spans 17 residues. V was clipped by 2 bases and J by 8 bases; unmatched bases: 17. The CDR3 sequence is CSARQAGGSLLGEKLFF. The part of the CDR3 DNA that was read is TGCAGTGCTAGACAGGCAGGGGGTAGTCTATTGGGGGAAAAA.

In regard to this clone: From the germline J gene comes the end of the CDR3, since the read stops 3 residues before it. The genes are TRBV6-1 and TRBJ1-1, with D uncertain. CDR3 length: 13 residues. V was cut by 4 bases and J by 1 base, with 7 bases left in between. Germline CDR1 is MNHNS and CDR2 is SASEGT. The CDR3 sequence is CASSVAGNTEAFF. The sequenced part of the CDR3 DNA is TGTGCCAGCAGTGTGGCGGGGAACACTGAA.

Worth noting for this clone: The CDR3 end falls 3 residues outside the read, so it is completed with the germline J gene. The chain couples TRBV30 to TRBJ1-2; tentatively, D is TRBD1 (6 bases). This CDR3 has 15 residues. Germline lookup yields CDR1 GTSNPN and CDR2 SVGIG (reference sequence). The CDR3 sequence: CAWSRVGPGENDYTF. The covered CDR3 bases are TGTGCCTGGAGCCGAGTGGGTCCAGGGGAGAACGAC.

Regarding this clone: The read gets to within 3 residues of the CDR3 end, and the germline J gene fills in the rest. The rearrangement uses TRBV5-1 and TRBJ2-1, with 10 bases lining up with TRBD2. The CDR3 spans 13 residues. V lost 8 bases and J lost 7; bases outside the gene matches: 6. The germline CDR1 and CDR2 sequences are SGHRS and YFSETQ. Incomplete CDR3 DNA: TGCGCCAGTAGCGGGGGGTCGAAGAATGAG. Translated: CASSGGSKNE. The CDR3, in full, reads CASSGGSKNEQFF.

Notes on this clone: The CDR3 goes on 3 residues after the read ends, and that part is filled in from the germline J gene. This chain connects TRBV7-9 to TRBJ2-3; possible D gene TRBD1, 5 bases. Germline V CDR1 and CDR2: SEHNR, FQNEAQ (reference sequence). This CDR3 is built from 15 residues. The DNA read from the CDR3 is TGTGCCAGCAGCTTATTCATAGGGGAAGGAGAGACG. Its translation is CASSLFIGEGET. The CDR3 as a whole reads CASSLFIGEGETQYF.

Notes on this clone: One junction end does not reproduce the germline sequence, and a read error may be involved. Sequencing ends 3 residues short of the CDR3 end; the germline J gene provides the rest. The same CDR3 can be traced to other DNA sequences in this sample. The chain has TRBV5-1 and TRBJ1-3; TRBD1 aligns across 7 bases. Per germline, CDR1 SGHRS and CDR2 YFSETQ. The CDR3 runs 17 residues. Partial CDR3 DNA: TGCGCCAGCAGCGGAAGTCGGACAGGTCCCTCTGGAAACACA. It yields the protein CASSGSRTGPSGNT. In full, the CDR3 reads CASSGSRTGPSGNTIYF.

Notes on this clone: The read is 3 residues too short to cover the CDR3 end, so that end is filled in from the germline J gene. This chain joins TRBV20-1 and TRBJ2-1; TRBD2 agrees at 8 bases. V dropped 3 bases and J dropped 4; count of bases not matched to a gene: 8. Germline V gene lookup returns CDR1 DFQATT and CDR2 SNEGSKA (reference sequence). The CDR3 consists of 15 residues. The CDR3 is CSASFYGGVYNEQFF. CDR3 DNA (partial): TGCAGTGCTAGCTTTTACGGGGGGGTTTACAATGAG.